The 5 T cell receptor beta chains reported below all come from one sample, sequenced in a study of T cell responses to AZD1222 COVID-19 vaccine. Here immunoSEQ multiplex PCR was the method, and the copy in TCRdb shows in-frame clones only, minus some. The sample shows under 140,000 clones, just under 95% of them seen only once. Sequencing used peripheral blood, obtained on day 0 of AZD1222 vaccination. Receptors were obtained from an adult in good health.

CDR3 DNA: TGTGCCTGGTCAAAGCCCCAGGTAGACATTCAGTACTTC. It codes for CAWSKPQVDIQYF. The chain uses TRBV30 and TRBJ2-4; D gene ambiguous. Germline values: CDR1 GTSNPN, CDR2 SVGIG (reference sequence). The CDR3 extends over 13 amino acids. V was shortened by 5 bases and J by 8 bases, with 16 bases between the two germline ends.

The chain is built from TRBV11-2 and TRBJ2-1; TRBD2 aligns across 10 bases. In germline, CDR1 is SGHAT, CDR2 FQNNGV. This CDR3 region has 16 residues. The V gene end was trimmed by 4 bases and the J gene end by 3 bases; junction bases not matched to a gene: 6. DNA of the CDR3: TGTGCCAGCAGCTCCGTAGCGGGGGGACACTACAATGAGCAGTTCTTC. Translating gives CASSSVAGGHYNEQFF.

V is TRBV19 and J is TRBJ1-3; a possible D gene is TRBD1 (5 bases). The germline V and J ends were trimmed by 7 bases and 0 bases, with 13 bases remaining between them. CDR1 and CDR2 (germline): LNHDA, SQIVND (reference sequence). This CDR3 comprises 15 residues. CDR3 amino acids: CASTLQESSGNTIYF. The CDR3 coding sequence is TGTGCCAGTACCCTACAGGAGAGCTCTGGAAACACCATATATTTT.

The chain has TRBV7-2 and TRBJ2-7, with 11 bases identical to TRBD2. Germline CDR1 is SGHTA and CDR2 is FQGNSA. The CDR3 has 16 amino acids. Trimming cost V 0 bases and J 6 bases; bases outside gene matches: 7. CDR3 sequence: CASSLASSGGAGEQYF. As DNA, the CDR3 is TGTGCCAGCAGCTTAGCGAGTAGCGGGGGGGCCGGCGAGCAGTACTTC.

Only one count was recorded for this clone. The rearrangement links TRBV28 to TRBJ1-1; 7 bases align to TRBD1. CDR3 length equals 16 residues. J was trimmed by 5 bases and V by 5 bases; bases with no gene match: 14. The germline V gene has CDR1 MDHEN and CDR2 SYDVKM. The CDR3 sequence is CASSRPDRAVRTEAFF. The CDR3 DNA sequence: TGTGCCAGCAGTCGCCCCGACAGGGCAGTAAGGACTGAAGCTTTCTTT.